The rows below give T cell receptor beta chains drawn from one sample of a study of beta chain features in type 1 diabetes. Only in-frame clones appear in the TCRdb table, and some are missing; sequencing was by immunoSEQ multiplex PCR. The table records 350,000 to 400,000 clones, approximately 16% of them present only once. Material for sequencing was naive CD4+ T cells from blood. The receptors derive from a woman under 30 in good health. The CDR3 runs from the conserved cysteine through the conserved F or W. Each record gives: J gene, clone size, D gene, V gene, CDR3 protein, CDR3 DNA. A D gene is named only where the DNA matches it firmly. Not all rows give a size; the values are once, few, many and, for expanded clones, a class.

TRBJ1-2,once,.,TRBV7-8,CASSLVDSPYGYTF,TGTGCCAGCAGCTTAGTGGACAGTCCTTATGGCTACACCTTC
TRBJ2-5,few,TRBD2,TRBV7-2,CASSLGGLAGGQETQYF,TGTGCCAGCAGCTTAGGAGGACTAGCGGGAGGGCAAGAGACCCAGTACTTC
TRBJ2-7,.,TRBD2,TRBV10-3,CAISELAGAREQYF,TGTGCCATCAGTGAACTAGCGGGAGCTCGGGAGCAGTACTTC
TRBJ1-5,.,TRBD1,TRBV4-3,CASSHGQGGNQPQHF,TGCGCCAGCAGCCACGGACAGGGAGGCAATCAGCCCCAGCATTTT
TRBJ2-7,few,TRBD2,TRBV15,CATSRDEIAGVSYEQYF,TGTGCCACCAGCAGAGATGAGATAGCGGGAGTCTCCTACGAGCAGTACTTC
TRBJ2-1,.,TRBD1,TRBV30,CAWSLNWGQSSYNEQFF,TGTGCCTGGAGCTTGAATTGGGGACAGAGCTCCTACAATGAGCAGTTCTTC
TRBJ2-7,once,.,TRBV19,CASRGPGSEQYF,TGTGCCAGTAGAGGCCCCGGGTCCGAGCAGTACTTC
TRBJ2-2,few,TRBD2,TRBV6-5,CASNLGLANTGELFF,TGTGCCAGCAACTTGGGACTAGCGAACACCGGGGAGCTGTTTTTT
TRBJ2-7,few,TRBD1,TRBV6-6,CASSSHLGQGYEQYF,TGTGCCAGCAGTTCCCATCTGGGACAGGGGTACGAGCAGTACTTC
TRBJ1-1,.,.,TRBV18,CASSPADGGEAFF,TGTGCCAGCTCACCTGCCGACGGGGGGGAAGCTTTCTTT
TRBJ2-1,.,TRBD2,TRBV29-1,CSVGSGSRGEQFF,TGCAGCGTTGGTAGCGGGAGCCGTGGGGAGCAGTTCTTC
TRBJ1-1,.,TRBD1,TRBV25-1,CASSERRDSTREAFF,TGTGCCAGCAGTGAAAGGCGGGACAGTACGAGGGAAGCTTTCTTT
TRBJ2-5,.,TRBD2,TRBV4-2,CASSPTGLAVGVQETQYF,TGTGCCAGCAGCCCAACGGGACTAGCGGTGGGTGTTCAAGAGACCCAGTACTTC
TRBJ2-7,.,TRBD1,TRBV28,CASSSPPGQGLTWQYF,TGTGCCAGCAGTTCCCCGCCGGGACAGGGCCTCACCTGGCAGTACTTC
TRBJ1-1,few,.,TRBV19,CASSISVIGMNTEAFF,TGTGCCAGTAGTATATCGGTTATCGGTATGAACACTGAAGCTTTCTTT
TRBJ2-2,few,.,TRBV4-1,CASSLGQRSGELFF,TGCGCCAGCAGCCTTGGACAGAGGTCCGGGGAGCTGTTTTTT
TRBJ1-3,few,.,TRBV29-1,CSVKTRLSGNTIYF,TGCAGCGTCAAAACACGTCTCTCTGGAAACACCATATATTTT
TRBJ1-5,.,TRBD1,TRBV29-1,CSVADRGYSSNQPQHF,TGCAGCGTTGCGGACAGGGGGTATTCTAGCAATCAGCCCCAGCATTTT
TRBJ2-7,.,TRBD1,TRBV18,CASSPRTGTYEQYF,TGTGCCAGCTCACCCCGGACAGGGACCTACGAGCAGTACTTC
TRBJ2-7,.,TRBD2,TRBV29-1,CSVGHDRLVAGAHEQYF,TGCAGCGTTGGGCATGACCGACTAGTGGCGGGAGCCCACGAGCAGTACTTC
TRBJ2-2,few,.,TRBV25-1,CASRGRPGELFF,TGTGCCAGCAGAGGGAGACCCGGGGAGCTGTTTTTT
TRBJ1-4,.,TRBD1,TRBV29-1,CSVQGTGEKLFF,TGCAGCGTTCAAGGGACAGGTGAAAAACTGTTTTTT
TRBJ2-7,.,TRBD2,TRBV10-3,CAISEVTSGSYEQYF,TGTGCCATCAGTGAGGTCACTAGCGGGAGTTACGAGCAGTACTTC
TRBJ2-1,few,TRBD2,TRBV7-2,CASSSSGTSGNNEQFF,TGTGCCAGCAGCTCGTCCGGGACTAGCGGTAACAATGAGCAGTTCTTC
TRBJ2-4,.,TRBD1,TRBV29-1,CSTTIRQGAKNIQYF,TGCAGCACAACTATTAGACAGGGGGCTAAAAACATTCAGTACTTC
TRBJ2-5,few,TRBD2,TRBV18,CASSPRVLAGEGEETQYF,TGTGCCAGCTCACCACGCGTACTAGCGGGAGAGGGGGAGGAGACCCAGTACTTC
TRBJ2-7,.,.,TRBV20-1,CSASKYEQYF,TGCAGTGCATCTAAATACGAGCAGTACTTC
TRBJ1-5,.,TRBD1,TRBV28,CAINPGQGATYQPQHF,TGTGCCATCAATCCGGGACAGGGGGCTACGTATCAGCCCCAGCATTTT